This entry features one T cell receptor beta chain sequence. The antigen is not known. These data come from a study of T cell repertoires in aging, cancer and after chemotherapy. Study conclusions and caveats: Loss of evenness, beyond lost richness, contributed to age-related TCR diversity decline in cancer patients.

The CDR3 extends over 14 amino acids. Germline values: CDR1 LGHNA, CDR2 YSLEER. V shed 1 base and J shed 10 bases, with 14 bases lying between them. Amplification of TCR beta used genomic DNA extracted from peripheral blood. Rearranged V-D-J TRB sequences were amplified with a mixed TRB-A/B primer pool. TCRdb itself ran the multiplex PCR reads through MiXCR, one entry per CDR3 protein. The data show about 1,000 distinct CDR3 sequences, with approximately 49% seen just once and about a tenth held by the top ten. The clonotype originates from a human donor with a solid tumor. The donor label of this sample is uncertain. Sequenced input: blood. V usage is TRBV4-3 and J usage is TRBJ2-1; TRBD1 is a possible D gene (8 bases). The CDR3 loop is CASSQGRGRGEQFF. In nucleotides, the CDR3 is TGCGCCAGCAGCCAAGGCAGGGGGCGGGGGGAGCAGTTCTTC.